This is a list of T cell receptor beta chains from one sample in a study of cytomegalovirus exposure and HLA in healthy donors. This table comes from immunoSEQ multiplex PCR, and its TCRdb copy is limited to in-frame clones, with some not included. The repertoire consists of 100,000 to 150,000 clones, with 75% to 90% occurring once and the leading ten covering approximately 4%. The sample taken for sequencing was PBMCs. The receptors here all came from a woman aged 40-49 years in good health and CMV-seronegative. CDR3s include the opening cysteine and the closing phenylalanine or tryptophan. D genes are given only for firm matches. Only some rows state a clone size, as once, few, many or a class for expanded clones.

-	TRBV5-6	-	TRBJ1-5	TGTGCCAGCAGCAAACAGGGTTCTAGCAATCAGCCCCAGCATTTT	CASSKQGSSNQPQHF
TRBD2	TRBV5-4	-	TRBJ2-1	TGTGCCAGCAGCTTAAAGCGGGGGGGCGTAAATGAGCAGTTCTTC	CASSLKRGGVNEQFF
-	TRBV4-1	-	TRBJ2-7	TGCGCCAGCAGCCGGACTGGCAGGCCCGAGCAGTACTTC	CASSRTGRPEQYF
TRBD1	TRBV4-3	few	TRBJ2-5	TGCGCCAGCAGCCAAGAGGACAGGGCAGAGACCCAGTACTTC	CASSQEDRAETQYF
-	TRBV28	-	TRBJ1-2	TGTGCCAGCAGTTTATCCAGGATCTATGGCTACACCTTC	CASSLSRIYGYTF
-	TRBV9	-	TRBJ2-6	TGTGCCAGCAGCGTAGTCGGCAGGGCCGGGGCCAACGTCCTGACTTTC	CASSVVGRAGANVLTF
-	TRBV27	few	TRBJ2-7	TGTGCCAGCAGTCACACAGGGCCTCTCCCCTCCTACGAGCAGTACTTC	CASSHTGPLPSYEQYF
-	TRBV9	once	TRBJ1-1	TGTGCCAGCAGCGTAGTAGGGAGCGGGGGGGGTACGGCTTTCTTT	CASSVVGSGGGTAFF
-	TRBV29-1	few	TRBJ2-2	TGCAGCGGGCTAACAGGGATCGCGAACACCGGGGAGCTGTTTTTT	CSGLTGIANTGELFF
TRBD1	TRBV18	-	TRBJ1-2	TGTGCCAGCTCCCCGGGACAGGGCCCTAACTATGGCTACACCTTC	CASSPGQGPNYGYTF
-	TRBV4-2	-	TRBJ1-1	TGTGCCAGCAGCCAAGGAGACAGGCCGAACACTGAAGCTTTCTTT	CASSQGDRPNTEAFF
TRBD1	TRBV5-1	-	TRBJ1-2	TGCGCCAGCAGCTTGGAGCCCTCGACAGGGGGTGGGTTTGGCTACACCTTC	CASSLEPSTGGGFGYTF
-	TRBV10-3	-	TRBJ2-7	TGTGCCATCAGCTCGCTAGAGGACGAGCAGTACTTC	CAISSLEDEQYF
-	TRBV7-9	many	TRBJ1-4	TGTGCCAGCAGCTTAGCCGACAGCTCATCCATACGGGAAAAACTGTTTTTT	CASSLADSSSIREKLFF
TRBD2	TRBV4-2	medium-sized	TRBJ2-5	TGTGCCAGCAGCCAAGATTGGGCTAGCGGGGGGTCAGAGACCCAGTACTTC	CASSQDWASGGSETQYF
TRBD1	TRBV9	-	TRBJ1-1	TGTGCCAGCAGAGGGGGCATGAACACTGAAGCTTTCTTT	CASRGGMNTEAFF
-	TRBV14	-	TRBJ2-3	TGTGCCAGCAGCCATCGAAGGGGCAGGGTGGCGGGGAACACAGATACGCAGTATTTT	CASSHRRGRVAGNTDTQYF
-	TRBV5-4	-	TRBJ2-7	TGTGCCAGCAGCTTGGTGGCAGGAGGCGAGCAGTACTTC	CASSLVAGGEQYF
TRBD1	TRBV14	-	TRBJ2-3	TGTGCCAGCAGCGTCCCCGGCGACAGGGTGGGTGCAGATACGCAGTATTTT	CASSVPGDRVGADTQYF
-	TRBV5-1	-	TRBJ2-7	TGCGCCAGCAGCTTGAACAGGGACGCCTCCTACGAGCAGTACTTC	CASSLNRDASYEQYF
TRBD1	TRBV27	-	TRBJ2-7	TGTGCCAGCAGTTCAGGACAGGAGTTCTACGAGCAGTACTTC	CASSSGQEFYEQYF
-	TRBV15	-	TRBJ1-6	TGTGCCACCAGCAGAGTTCACTGGAGCTCCTATAATTCACCCCTCCACTTT	CATSRVHWSSYNSPLHF
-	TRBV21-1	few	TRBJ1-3	TGTGCCAGCAGTGACAGGGGGTTCCCCTCTGGAAACACCATATATTTT	CASSDRGFPSGNTIYF
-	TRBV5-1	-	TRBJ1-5	TGCGCCAGCAGCTTGGGTTGGGGAGATCAGCCCCAGCATTTT	CASSLGWGDQPQHF
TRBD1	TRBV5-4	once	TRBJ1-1	TGTGCCAGCAGCAAGGGACAGGCGAACACTGAAGCTTTCTTT	CASSKGQANTEAFF
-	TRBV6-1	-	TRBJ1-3	TGTGCCAGCAGTGAAGGGACAGTCTCTGGAAACACCATATATTTT	CASSEGTVSGNTIYF
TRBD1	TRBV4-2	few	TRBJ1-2	TGTGCCAGCAGCCAGGACGCCGGGACAGTCGACTATGGCTACACCTTC	CASSQDAGTVDYGYTF
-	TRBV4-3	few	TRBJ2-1	TGCGCCAGCGCTCACAGTAGGACAGTCTACAATGAGCAGTTCTTC	CASAHSRTVYNEQFF
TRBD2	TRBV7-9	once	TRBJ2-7	TGTGCCAGCAGCCCCCGGGGGGTAGGGGCCTACGAGCAGTACTTC	CASSPRGVGAYEQYF
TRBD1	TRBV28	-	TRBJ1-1	TGTGCCAGCAGTGCCTTCGCAGGGGGCACGGGCACTGAAGCTTTCTTT	CASSAFAGGTGTEAFF
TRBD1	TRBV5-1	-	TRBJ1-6	TGCGCCAGCAGCTCACAAGGGGGCCTCGGTTCACCCCTCCACTTT	CASSSQGGLGSPLHF
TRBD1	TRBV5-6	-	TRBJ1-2	TGTGCCAGCAGCTTTGGGGACAGGTCCTATGGCTACACCTTC	CASSFGDRSYGYTF
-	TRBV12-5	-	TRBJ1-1	TGTGCTAGTGGTTTGAACGAGGACACTGAAGCTTTCTTT	CASGLNEDTEAFF
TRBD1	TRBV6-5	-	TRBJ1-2	TGTGCCAGCAGTTACCCGGGACAGGGCGTCTCTGGCTACACCTTC	CASSYPGQGVSGYTF
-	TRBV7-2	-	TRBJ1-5	TGTGCCAGCAGCTCCAGGGGTCAGCCCCAGCATTTT	CASSSRGQPQHF
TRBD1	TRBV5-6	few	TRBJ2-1	TGTGCCAGCAGCTTGGGACAGGGAAGGTTTAATGAGCAGTTCTTC	CASSLGQGRFNEQFF
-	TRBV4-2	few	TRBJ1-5	TGTGCCAGCAGCCAAGATTTGATTTCGAGTCAGCCCCAGCATTTT	CASSQDLISSQPQHF
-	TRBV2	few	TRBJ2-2	TGTGCCAGCAGCCAGTACCGGAACACCGGGGAGCTGTTTTTT	CASSQYRNTGELFF
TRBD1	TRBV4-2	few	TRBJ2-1	TGTGCCAGCAGCTTGGCTCGCGGGACAGGGATTAATGAGCAGTTCTTC	CASSLARGTGINEQFF
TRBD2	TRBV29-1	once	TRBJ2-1	TGCAGCGTTGATGGATTAGCGGGAGATTACAATGAGCAGTTCTTC	CSVDGLAGDYNEQFF
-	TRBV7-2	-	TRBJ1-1	TGTGCCAGCAGCCTGGTGACAGGAAAAGCTTTCTTT	CASSLVTGKAFF
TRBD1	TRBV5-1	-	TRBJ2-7	TGCGCCAGCAGCTTGGGGGGGACAGGAACCTACGAGCAGTACTTC	CASSLGGTGTYEQYF
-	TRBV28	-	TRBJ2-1	TGTGCCAGCAGTACCTATTTAGCGGATTCCTACAATGAGCAGTTCTTC	CASSTYLADSYNEQFF
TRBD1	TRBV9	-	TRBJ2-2	TGTGCCAGCAGCGTAGGGGGACAGGGGTACACCGGGGAGCTGTTTTTT	CASSVGGQGYTGELFF
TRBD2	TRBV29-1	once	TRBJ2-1	TGCAGCGTTGAAAGTTTGGCGGGAGGGGCCTACAATGAGCAGTTCTTC	CSVESLAGGAYNEQFF
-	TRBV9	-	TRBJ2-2	TGTGCCAGCAGCGTACAGGGCCCCGACACCGGGGAGCTGTTTTTT	CASSVQGPDTGELFF
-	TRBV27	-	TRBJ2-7	TGTGCCAGCAGTCTAGGGGGGGCGGGGTACGAGCAGTACTTC	CASSLGGAGYEQYF
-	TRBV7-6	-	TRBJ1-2	TGTGCCAGCAGCTTAGGAGAGGTTGGTGGCTACACCTTC	CASSLGEVGGYTF
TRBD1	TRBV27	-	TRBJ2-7	TGTGCCAGCAGTTCGCCCCCGCGACAGGGAAGCGAGCAGTACTTC	CASSSPPRQGSEQYF
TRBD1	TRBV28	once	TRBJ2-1	TGTGCCAGCAGTCTTGGACAGGGCAGACTCAATGAGCAGTTCTTC	CASSLGQGRLNEQFF
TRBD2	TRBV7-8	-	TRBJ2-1	TGTGCCAGCAGCTTTCGGTTCGGTTCGGACAGGGGGGGGACTAGCGGGCACTGGGGGCAGTTCTTC	CASSFRFGSDRGGTSGHWGQFF
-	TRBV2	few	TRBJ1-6	TGTGCCAGCAGTGGAGGGGGGGGCGGTAATTCACCCCTCCACTTT	CASSGGGGGNSPLHF
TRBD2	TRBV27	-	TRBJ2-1	TGTGCCAGCAGTTTAAGCGGGAGTGTCTACAATGAGCAGTTCTTC	CASSLSGSVYNEQFF
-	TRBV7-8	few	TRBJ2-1	TGTGCCAGCAGCTTAACTGGGACAACATACAATGAGCAGTTCTTC	CASSLTGTTYNEQFF
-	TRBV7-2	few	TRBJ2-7	TGTGCCAGCAGCCCCGCCTGGGGCTCCGACGAGCAGTACTTC	CASSPAWGSDEQYF
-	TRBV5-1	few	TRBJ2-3	TGCGCCAGCAGCTTCCTTGGCACAGATACGCAGTATTTT	CASSFLGTDTQYF
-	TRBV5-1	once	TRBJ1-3	TGCGCCAGCAGTCTCGGTCAATCGGGGGACACCATATATTTT	CASSLGQSGDTIYF
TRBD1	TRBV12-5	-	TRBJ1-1	TGTGCTAGTGGCACCGGGACAGGGTACACTGAAGCTTTCTTT	CASGTGTGYTEAFF
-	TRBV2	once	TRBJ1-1	TGTGCCAGCGGCGGGTCTCGGAACGAGGCTTTCTTT	CASGGSRNEAFF